This paragraph reports one T cell receptor beta chain. The antigen is unknown. Other DNA sequences in this sample translate to the same CDR3. The sample originates from a study of cytomegalovirus exposure and HLA in healthy donors. At the level of the study: Early released data comprised 80 million to 100 million unique TCRs from HLA-typed donors. Findings and limits, study-wide: Most observed TCR sequences were rare, whereas some public TCRs were detected in many donors.

Primers for the PCR totalled 60 Vbeta and 13 Jbeta. Data came from immunoSEQ multiplex PCR; TCRdb stores just in-frame clones and leaves some out. Of around 78,000 clones in the sample, 80% are singletons; the top ten hold 0.85% to 1.3%. It was healthy bone marrow donors who served as donors. The CDR3 has 15 residues. Per the germline V gene, CDR1 is MNHNY and CDR2 is SVGAGI (reference sequence). Trimming removed 4 bases from V and 2 bases from J; junction bases left unmatched: 4. Sequences were obtained from PBMCs. This clonotype originated in a male donor in good health and CMV-seronegative. This rearrangement joins TRBV6-6 to TRBJ2-3, with 9 bases identical to TRBD2. CDR3 nucleotide sequence: TGTGCCAGCAGTTTACCTAGCGGGGTCACAGATACGCAGTATTTT. Translating gives CASSLPSGVTDTQYF.